This T cell receptor beta chain was captured by sequencing in a study of T cells after yellow fever vaccination. For TCR, cDNA came from 5'RACE template switching, which added a universal primer site and UMIs. TCRdb called the 5' RACE reads again in MiXCR, with one record for every CDR3 protein. The sample carries a few hundred thousand distinct CDR3 sequences, roughly 3.5% recorded once. CDR1 MNHEY and CDR2 SVGAGI come from the germline V gene. Trimming took off 4 bases at V and 6 bases at J, with 4 bases between the two ends. The CDR3 runs to 11 residues. This clonotype was counted many times. The receptor was isolated from a man between 18 and 29 years old who received the YFV17D yellow fever vaccine. J is TRBJ2-1 and V is TRBV6-5; no definite D call. The specimen was PBMCs, collected on the day of the yellow fever booster vaccination. The CDR3 DNA reads as TGTGCCAGCAGTTCTAGCAATGAGCAGTTCTTC. It codes for CASSSSNEQFF.